What follows are 9 T cell receptor beta chains derived from one specimen sequenced in a study of blood T cell repertoires in COVID-19. TCRdb keeps only in-frame clones here, not all; method: immunoSEQ multiplex PCR. The data hold 300,000 to 400,000 clones, with 80% to 90% observed a single time. The sample consisted of PBMCs or T cells enriched from blood (not recorded which). These receptor sequences come from a woman aged 40 to 50 with acute COVID-19.

This rearrangement joins TRBV5-1 to TRBJ1-2; 8 bases map to TRBD1. Unmatched junction bases numbered 8, after V lost 3 bases and J lost 4 bases. This CDR3 is built from 15 residues. The V gene's germline CDR1 is SGHRS and CDR2 YFSETQ. The CDR3 loop is CASSSGQGSTYGYTF. In DNA form, the CDR3 reads TGCGCCAGCAGCTCTGGACAGGGATCCACCTATGGCTACACCTTC. Based on the CDR3 plus reference TRBV5-1 and TRBJ1-2, the full variable domain is KAGVTQTPRYLIKTRGQQVTLSCSPISGHRSVSWYQQTPGQGLQFLFEYFSETQRNKGNFPGRFSGRQFSNSRSEMNVSTLELGDSALYLCASSSGQGSTYGYTFGSGTRLTVV.

The V call is TRBV6-5, the J call TRBJ1-1; D possibly corresponds to TRBD1 (5 bases). Germline V gives CDR1 MNHEY, CDR2 SVGAGI. This CDR3 comprises 14 residues. The germline V and J ends were trimmed by 2 bases and 0 bases, with 7 bases remaining between them. The CDR3 loop is CASSYGAMNTEAFF. The DNA of the CDR3 is TGTGCCAGCAGTTACGGGGCTATGAACACTGAAGCTTTCTTT.

This clone was detected a few times. The J gene is TRBJ1-3, the V gene TRBV3-1 (or the pseudogene TRBV3-2); D gene uncertain. The V gene lost 1 base and the J gene lost 3 bases, with 7 bases spanning the gap. This CDR3 region has 14 residues. CDR1 LGHDT and CDR2 YNNKEL come from the germline V gene (reference sequence). The CDR3 reads CASSQAGIGNTIYF. CDR3 coding DNA: TGTGCCAGCAGCCAAGCGGGAATTGGAAACACCATATATTTT.

The chain carries TRBV4-2 and TRBJ2-1, with D perhaps TRBD2 (6 bases). This CDR3 spans 17 amino acids. V dropped 0 bases and J dropped 7 bases, with 19 bases sitting between them. Germline CDR1 LGHNA, CDR2 YNFKEQ. The CDR3 bases are TGTGCCAGCAGCCAAGATCAATACGGGAGTATGGATAATGAGCAGTTCTTC. Translation: CASSQDQYGSMDNEQFF.

The chain employs TRBV19 and TRBJ1-1, with 9 positions matching TRBD1. Unmatched junction bases numbered 4, after V lost 3 bases and J lost 8 bases. The V gene's germline CDR1 is LNHDA and CDR2 SQIVND (reference sequence). CDR3 length equals 13 residues. CDR3 loop: CASSITGGREAFF. Here the CDR3 DNA reads TGTGCCAGTAGTATTACAGGGGGCCGGGAAGCTTTCTTT.

The chain recombines TRBV12-5 with TRBJ2-2, with D perhaps TRBD1 (6 bases). This CDR3 has 14 residues. Germline V gene lookup returns CDR1 LGHNT and CDR2 FRNRAP. Between the trimmed V and J ends, which lost 7 bases and 5 bases, there was a span of 14 bases. The CDR3 region is CASARGGRTGELFF. The CDR3 DNA reads as TGTGCTAGTGCCCGAGGGGGACGGACCGGGGAGCTGTTTTTT.

V gene TRBV6-2 or TRBV6-3 combines with J gene TRBJ2-3, with TRBD2 matching 9 bases. This CDR3 has 15 residues. After removal of 0 bases from V and 6 bases from J, the junction contained 4 bases not matched to a gene. Germline CDR1 is MNHEY and CDR2 is SVGEGT. The CDR3 is CASSYSPSGVDTQYF. CDR3 coding DNA: TGTGCCAGCAGTTACTCGCCTAGCGGGGTCGATACGCAGTATTTT.

This chain links TRBV7-9 with TRBJ2-6; D perhaps matches TRBD2 (5 bases). CDR1 is SEHNR, CDR2 FQNEAQ, per germline (reference sequence). V lost 5 bases and J 2 bases, leaving 10 bases between the germline ends. The CDR3 has 15 residues. CDR3 sequence (DNA): TGTGCCAGCAGCCTACTCGGGGCTGGGGCCAACGTCCTGACTTTC. It codes for CASSLLGAGANVLTF.

The J gene is TRBJ2-2, the V gene TRBV7-2, with 10 nucleotides matching TRBD1. The CDR3 is made up of 17 amino acids. Germline CDR1 and CDR2: SGHTA and FQGNSA. Losses at the gene ends were 3 bases for V and 4 bases for J; bases not matched to a gene: 8. CDR3 loop: CASSFRPGTGATGELFF. The CDR3 DNA reads TGTGCCAGCAGCTTTAGACCCGGGACAGGGGCCACCGGGGAGCTGTTTTTT.